This T cell receptor beta chain was retrieved from a study of T-cell memory formation after mild COVID-19. TCRdb ran MiXCR on the 5' RACE reads and lists one entry per CDR3 protein. The table lists 560,000 or so distinct CDR3 sequences, around 16% of them singletons. The CDR3 length is 14 residues. Trimming pared 3 bases from V and 2 bases from J, leaving 10 bases between. Germline CDR1 and CDR2: SGHTA and FQGNSA. This sequence was found in an adult woman who had mild COVID-19 (a few samples of this study predate the infection). Cell type and time point are not known. What was sequenced was PBMCs or a T cell subset sorted from them (not recorded which). This chain joins TRBV7-2 and TRBJ2-5; perhaps TRBD1 as D (5 bases). CDR3: CASSFRQPQETQYF. CDR3 DNA sequence: TGTGCCAGCAGCTTTAGACAGCCTCAAGAGACCCAGTACTTC.